The 21 T cell receptor beta chains below come from one sample, sequenced in a study of blood T cell repertoires in COVID-19. Assay: immunoSEQ multiplex PCR; the TCRdb copy retains only in-frame clones and omits some. The sample carries roughly 160,000 clones, around nine tenths recorded once. Sequenced: peripheral blood. These receptor sequences come from a woman of 80 years or more with COVID-19, enrolled during active disease.

The J gene is TRBJ2-7, the V gene TRBV12-3 or TRBV12-4, with a possible D match to TRBD2 (6 bases). The CDR3 spans 13 residues. V lost 6 bases, J lost 0 bases, and 9 bases lay in between. Here the CDR3 reads CASRPSVSYEQYF. The CDR3, as DNA: TGTGCCAGCAGGCCTAGCGTCTCCTACGAGCAGTACTTC.

The CDR3 DNA reads as TGCGCCAGCAGCTTGGGCCCTAGCGCCCGGGTGGATGAGCAGTTCTTC. This codes for CASSLGPSARVDEQFF. This chain links TRBV5-1 with TRBJ2-1; weak D call: TRBD2 (6 bases). Germline V CDR1 and CDR2: SGHRS, YFSETQ. V was shortened by 0 bases and J by 8 bases, with 18 bases between the two germline ends. The CDR3 has 16 amino acids.

V gene TRBV21-1 combines with J gene TRBJ2-3; the tabulated D call, TRBD2, remains unverified against the DNA. TRBV21-1 is noted as a pseudogene. The CDR3 totals 19 residues. DNA for the CDR3: TGTGCCAGCAGCAAAGCGCGGTCCCCGCGGGAGGGATCCGTGGATACGCAGTATTTT. Translation: CASSKARSPREGSVDTQYF.

The V and J genes are TRBV7-2 and TRBJ2-7; D is possibly TRBD2 (5 bases). V lost 11 bases and J 4 bases, leaving 12 bases between the germline ends. The germline gives CDR1 SGHTA, CDR2 FQGNSA. There are 11 residues in the CDR3. The CDR3 bases are TGTGCCTCCGGGAACCTTTACGAGCAGTACTTC. This translates into CASGNLYEQYF.

CDR3 protein: CASSPGGYNSPLHF. DNA of the CDR3: TGTGCCAGCAGCCCAGGCGGGTATAATTCACCCCTCCACTTT. This chain connects TRBV5-4 to TRBJ1-6; D call uncertain. Germline assignment: CDR1 SGHNT and CDR2 YYREEE (reference sequence). The CDR3 extends over 14 amino acids. The V end lost 4 bases, the J end lost 4 bases, and 9 bases lay between the germline ends.

This clone was picked up one time. The rearrangement uses TRBV11-3 and TRBJ1-2, with D unclear. CDR1 SGHNT and CDR2 YENEEA come from the germline V gene. The V end lost 5 bases, the J end lost 4 bases, and 17 bases lay between the germline ends. The CDR3 has 15 amino acids. CDR3 in amino acids: CASSTRPGDSYGYTF. In DNA, the CDR3 is TGTGCCAGCAGCACCCGACCGGGAGACTCCTATGGCTACACCTTC.

The chain combines TRBV11-1 with TRBJ1-1; D perhaps matches TRBD1 (5 bases). The V end was cut by 2 bases, the J end by 2 bases, with 9 bases between. CDR1 and CDR2 from the germline V gene are SGHAT and FQDESV (reference sequence). This CDR3 has 14 amino acids. In nucleotides, the CDR3 is TGTGCCAGCAGCTTAAAAGGGGCCAACACTGAAGCTTTCTTT. This sequence encodes CASSLKGANTEAFF.

A few counts support this clone. The chain carries TRBV28 and TRBJ2-7, with TRBD1 matching 8 bases. CDR3 length: 15 residues. Germline V gene sequence: CDR1 MDHEN, CDR2 SYDVKM. Trimming took 2 bases from V and 4 from J; bases not matched to a gene: 7. This CDR3 reads CASSLSLRGLYEQYF. CDR3 sequence (DNA): TGTGCCAGCAGTTTAAGTCTCAGGGGGCTTTACGAGCAGTACTTC.

The J gene is TRBJ2-1, the V gene TRBV12-3 or TRBV12-4, with D possibly being TRBD1 (6 bases). The CDR3 totals 13 residues. The V end lost 2 bases, the J end lost 8 bases, and 10 bases lay between the germline ends. DNA for the CDR3: TGTGCCAGCAGTTTATCTGGGGGCTATGAGCAGTTCTTC. It codes for CASSLSGGYEQFF.

The chain joins TRBV7-6 to TRBJ2-2; D might be TRBD1 (6 bases). The V end lost 0 bases, the J end lost 3 bases, and 14 bases lay between the germline ends. From germline, CDR1 is SGHVS and CDR2 FNYEAQ. The length of the CDR3 is 17 residues. The CDR3 DNA follows: TGTGCCAGCAGCTTAGCGGGACACATTGGGGACACCGGGGAGCTGTTTTTT. Translated, it gives CASSLAGHIGDTGELFF.

The chain has TRBV19 and TRBJ2-1; TRBD1 matches at 7 bases. The germline gives CDR1 LNHDA, CDR2 SQIVND (reference sequence). This CDR3 has 16 amino acids. J gave up 0 bases and V 4 bases, and 6 bases lay outside the gene matches. Here the CDR3 DNA reads TGTGCCAGTAGTAAACAGGGGTCGAGCTCCTACAATGAGCAGTTCTTC. Protein product: CASSKQGSSSYNEQFF.

This rearrangement joins TRBV28 to TRBJ1-4, with TRBD1 matching over 9 bases. The CDR3 consists of 16 residues. Germline-derived CDR1 and CDR2 are MDHEN and SYDVKM. Trimming at V came to 6 bases and at J to 7 bases, leaving 12 bases not matched to a gene. This CDR3 is CASSGTGTQKSEKLFF. The CDR3 DNA reads TGTGCCAGCAGCGGGACAGGGACCCAAAAAAGTGAAAAACTGTTTTTT.

The chain carries TRBV24-1 and TRBJ1-2, with no clear D. Trimming pared 5 bases from V and 2 bases from J, leaving 5 bases between. The CDR3 loop spans 12 amino acids. CDR1 and CDR2 (germline): KGHDR, SFDVKD. The CDR3 sequence: CATSGPNYGYTF. CDR3 nucleotide sequence: TGTGCCACCAGTGGGCCAAACTATGGCTACACCTTC.

This chain links TRBV6-5 with TRBJ2-7, with D perhaps TRBD1 (5 bases). The CDR3 has 13 residues. The V gene's germline CDR1 is MNHEY and CDR2 SVGAGI. Trimming took 6 bases from V and 5 from J, leaving 14 bases between them. The CDR3 coding sequence is TGTGCCAGCAGGACAGCGTTTCTGGACGAGCAGTACTTC. It specifies CASRTAFLDEQYF.

The chain recombines TRBV27 with TRBJ1-3; D remains unclear. Germline loops: CDR1 MNHEY, CDR2 SMNVEV (reference sequence). The CDR3 runs 16 residues. Trimming pared 0 bases from V and 4 bases from J, leaving 13 bases between. The CDR3: CASSLSARGQGNTIYF. The CDR3 nucleotides read TGTGCCAGCAGTTTATCGGCAAGAGGGCAGGGAAACACCATATATTTT.

V and J are TRBV18 and TRBJ2-2; a weak D match, TRBD2 (6 bases). Deletions cut 3 bases from V and 6 bases from J, with 8 bases between. This CDR3 comprises 13 residues. Germline CDR1 and CDR2: KGHSH and LQKENI. CDR3 amino acids: CASSPGGSGELFF. In nucleotides, the CDR3 is TGTGCCAGCTCACCCGGAGGGTCCGGGGAGCTGTTTTTT.

About this clone itself: One end of the junction fails to match germline, which may point to a read error. The chain links TRBV7-2 to TRBJ2-3; no clear D. Germline V gives CDR1 SGHTA, CDR2 FQGNSA. The CDR3 length is 12 residues. In DNA, the CDR3 is TGTGCCAGCAGCCCCACCACAGCTACGCAGTATTTT. This translates into CASSPTTATQYF.

The rearrangement links TRBV27 to TRBJ1-5, with 8 bases aligning to TRBD1. V gave up 6 bases and J gave up 4 bases; unmatched junction bases: 2. Per germline, CDR1 MNHEY and CDR2 SMNVEV (reference sequence). The CDR3 extends over 13 amino acids. The CDR3, as DNA: TGTGCCAGCAGCCGGACAGGGAATCAGCCCCAGCATTTT. This gives the protein CASSRTGNQPQHF.

The chain combines TRBV28 with TRBJ2-5; D is uncertain. The CDR3 covers 12 residues. Germline values: CDR1 MDHEN, CDR2 SYDVKM. Trimming pared 3 bases from V and 11 bases from J, leaving 13 bases between. The CDR3 region is CASSFKTRGQYF. As DNA, the CDR3 is TGTGCCAGCAGTTTCAAGACCCGAGGTCAGTACTTC.

This sequence joins TRBV9 and TRBJ2-1; 9 nucleotides agree with TRBD2. This CDR3 contains 14 residues. Germline trimming cut 4 bases from V and 7 bases from J; bases unmatched to any gene: 6. In germline, CDR1 is SGDLS, CDR2 YYNGEE. CDR3 residues: CASSPPLAGNEQFF. CDR3 nucleotides: TGTGCCAGCAGCCCCCCGCTAGCGGGGAATGAGCAGTTCTTC.

The chain carries TRBV4-1 and TRBJ2-3; 11 bases map to TRBD1. This CDR3 region has 14 residues. Germline V gives CDR1 MGHRA, CDR2 YSYEKL. V dropped 3 bases and J dropped 6; count of bases not matched to a gene: 2. The DNA for the CDR3 is TGCGCCAGCAGCCAGGGACAGGGGGGGGATACGCAGTATTTT. It is translated as CASSQGQGGDTQYF.